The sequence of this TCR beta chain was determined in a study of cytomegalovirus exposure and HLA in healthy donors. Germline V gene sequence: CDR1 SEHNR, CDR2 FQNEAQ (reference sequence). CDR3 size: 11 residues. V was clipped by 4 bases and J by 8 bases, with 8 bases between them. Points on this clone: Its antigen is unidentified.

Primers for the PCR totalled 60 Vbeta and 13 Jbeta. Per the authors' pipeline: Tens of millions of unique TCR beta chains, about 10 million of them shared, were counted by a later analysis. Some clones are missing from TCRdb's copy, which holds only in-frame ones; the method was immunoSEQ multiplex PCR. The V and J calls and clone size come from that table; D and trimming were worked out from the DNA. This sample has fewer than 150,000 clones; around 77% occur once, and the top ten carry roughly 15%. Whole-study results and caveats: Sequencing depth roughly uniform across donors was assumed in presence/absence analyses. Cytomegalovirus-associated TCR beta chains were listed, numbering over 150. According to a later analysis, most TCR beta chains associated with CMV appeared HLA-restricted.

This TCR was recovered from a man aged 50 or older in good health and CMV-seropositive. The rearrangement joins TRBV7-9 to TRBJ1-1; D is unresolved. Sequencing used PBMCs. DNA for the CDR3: TGTGCCAGCAGCTCCTTCGGGGAAGCTTTCTTT. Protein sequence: CASSSFGEAFF. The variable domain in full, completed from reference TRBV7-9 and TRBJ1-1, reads DTGVSQNPRHKITKRGQNVTFRCDPISEHNRLYWYRQTLGQGPEFLTYFQNEAQLEKSRLLSDRFSAERPKGSFSTLEIQRTEQGDSAMYLCASSSFGEAFFGQGTRLTVV.